This T cell receptor (beta chain) was identified during a study of T cells in Graves' hyperthyroidism and ophthalmopathy. This clonotype was counted many times. Trimming at V came to 4 bases and at J to 2 bases, leaving 12 bases not matched to a gene. The germline CDR1 and CDR2 sequences are SGHRS and YFSETQ. The CDR3 runs to 17 residues. PBMCs stemmed from around 10 ml fresh peripheral blood. Amplification of TCR beta CDR3 regions was performed using RNA transcripts as template. Researchers ran a first-round RT-PCR on the TCR CDR3 using the HTBI primer set. TCRdb ran MiXCR on the multiplex PCR reads and lists one entry per CDR3 protein. The data contain approximately 350,000 distinct CDR3 sequences, roughly 15% of them singletons.

This TCR derives from a woman aged 55-75 years with Graves' ophthalmopathy. The V call is TRBV5-1, the J call TRBJ2-7; 10 nucleotides match TRBD1. What was sequenced was blood. The CDR3 reads CASSQRTGGAATYEQYF. In DNA, the CDR3 is TGCGCCAGCAGCCAACGGACAGGGGGGGCGGCCACCTACGAGCAGTACTTC.